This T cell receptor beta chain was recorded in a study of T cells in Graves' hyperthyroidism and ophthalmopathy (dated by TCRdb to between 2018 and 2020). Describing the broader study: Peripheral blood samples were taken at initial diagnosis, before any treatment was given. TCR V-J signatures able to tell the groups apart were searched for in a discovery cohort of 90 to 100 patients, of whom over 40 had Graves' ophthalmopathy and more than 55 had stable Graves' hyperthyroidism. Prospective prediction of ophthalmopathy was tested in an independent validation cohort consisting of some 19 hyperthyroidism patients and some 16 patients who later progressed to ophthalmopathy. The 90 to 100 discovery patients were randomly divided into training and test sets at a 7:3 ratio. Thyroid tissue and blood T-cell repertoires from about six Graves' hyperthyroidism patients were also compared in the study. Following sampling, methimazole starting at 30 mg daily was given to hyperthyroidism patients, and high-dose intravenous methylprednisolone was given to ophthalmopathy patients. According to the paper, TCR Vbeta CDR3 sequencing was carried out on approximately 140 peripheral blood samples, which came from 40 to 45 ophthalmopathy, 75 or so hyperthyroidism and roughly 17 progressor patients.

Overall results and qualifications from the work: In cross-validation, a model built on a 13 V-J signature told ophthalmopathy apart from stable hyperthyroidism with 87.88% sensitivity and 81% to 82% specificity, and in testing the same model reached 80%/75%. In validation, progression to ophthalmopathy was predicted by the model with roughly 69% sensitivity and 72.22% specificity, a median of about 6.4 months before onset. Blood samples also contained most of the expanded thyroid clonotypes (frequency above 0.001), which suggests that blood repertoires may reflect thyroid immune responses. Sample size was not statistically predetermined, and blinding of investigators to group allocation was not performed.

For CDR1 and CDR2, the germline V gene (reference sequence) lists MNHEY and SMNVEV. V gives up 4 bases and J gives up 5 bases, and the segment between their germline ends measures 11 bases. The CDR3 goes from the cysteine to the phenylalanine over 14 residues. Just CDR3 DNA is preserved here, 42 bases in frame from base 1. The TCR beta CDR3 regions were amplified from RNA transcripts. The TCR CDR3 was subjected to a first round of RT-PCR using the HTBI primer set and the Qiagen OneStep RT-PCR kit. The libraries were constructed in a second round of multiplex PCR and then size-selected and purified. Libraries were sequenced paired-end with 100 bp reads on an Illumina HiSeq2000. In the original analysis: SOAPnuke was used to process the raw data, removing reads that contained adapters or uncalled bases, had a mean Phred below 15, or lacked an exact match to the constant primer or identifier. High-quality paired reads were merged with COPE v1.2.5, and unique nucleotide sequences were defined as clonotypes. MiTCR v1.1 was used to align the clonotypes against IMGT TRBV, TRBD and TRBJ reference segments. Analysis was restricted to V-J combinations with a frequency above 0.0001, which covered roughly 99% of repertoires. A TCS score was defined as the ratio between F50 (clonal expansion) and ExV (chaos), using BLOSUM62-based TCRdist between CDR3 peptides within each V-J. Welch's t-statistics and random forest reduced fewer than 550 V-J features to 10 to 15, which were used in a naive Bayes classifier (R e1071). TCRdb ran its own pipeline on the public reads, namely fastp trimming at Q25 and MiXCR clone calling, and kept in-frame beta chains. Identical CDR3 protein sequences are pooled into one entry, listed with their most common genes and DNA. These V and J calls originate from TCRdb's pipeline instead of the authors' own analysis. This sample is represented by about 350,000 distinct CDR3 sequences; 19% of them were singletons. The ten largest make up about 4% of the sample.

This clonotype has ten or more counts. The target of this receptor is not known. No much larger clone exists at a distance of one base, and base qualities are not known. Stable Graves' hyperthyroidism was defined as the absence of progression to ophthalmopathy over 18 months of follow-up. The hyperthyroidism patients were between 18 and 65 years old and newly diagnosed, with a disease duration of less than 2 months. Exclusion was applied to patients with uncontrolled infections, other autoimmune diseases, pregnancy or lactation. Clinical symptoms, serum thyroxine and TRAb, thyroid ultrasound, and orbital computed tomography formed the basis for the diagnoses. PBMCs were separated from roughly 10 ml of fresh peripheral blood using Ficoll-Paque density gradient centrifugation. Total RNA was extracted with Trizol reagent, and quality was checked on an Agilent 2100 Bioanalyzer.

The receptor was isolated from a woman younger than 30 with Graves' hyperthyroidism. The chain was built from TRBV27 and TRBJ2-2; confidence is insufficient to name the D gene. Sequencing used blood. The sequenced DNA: TGTGCCAGCAGTTCCCCTCTGAGAACCGGGGAGCTGTTTTTT. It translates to CASSSPLRTGELFF.